This TCR beta chain was identified during a study of technical replicates of blood from a handful of donors. This CDR3 has 13 amino acids. Germline values: CDR1 MRHNA, CDR2 SNTAGT. The V gene lost 2 bases and the J gene lost 6 bases, with 8 bases spanning the gap. Clones were sequenced by immunoSEQ multiplex PCR, and TCRdb holds only the in-frame ones, with some missing. The sample includes 50,000 to 65,000 clones, roughly 92% of them seen just once. The receptor was isolated from a human donor in good health. Some clones in this sample may be carry-over from other donors' samples. Sample: PBMCs. V and J are TRBV6-4 and TRBJ2-1; D perhaps matches TRBD2 (6 bases). Here the CDR3 reads CASSDGTVNEQFF. In nucleotides, the CDR3 is TGTGCCAGCAGTGACGGGACTGTCAATGAGCAGTTCTTC.